This TCR beta chain is drawn from a study of T cell repertoires in cytomegalovirus infection. The wider study: Both CMV infection and a matching HLA type were indicated by public TCR beta signatures.

TCRdb itself ran the reads through MiXCR, one entry per CDR3 protein. The sample contains 750,000 to 950,000 distinct CDR3 sequences, approximately 32% of which appear only once. V gave up 5 bases and J gave up 5 bases, with 22 bases separating them. This CDR3 comprises 17 residues. Germline V gene sequence: CDR1 MNHNY, CDR2 SVGAGI (reference sequence). The study's findings and limits: CMV carriers with the relevant HLA were identified by cumulative public TCR beta family frequency. What dominated the ex vivo response were HLA-C-restricted CMV-specific TCR beta clonotypes.

Concerning this clonotype: Its antigen is not known.

The sequencing here drew on cultured CD8+ T cells from PBMCs, taken from culture after CMV antigen stimulation. The chain is built from TRBV6-6 and TRBJ1-5; D call uncertain. This sequence was found in a human donor in good health (CMV status not recorded). Some clones in this sample may be carry-over from other donors' samples. CDR3 residues: CASSAYLGWPRHQPQHF. CDR3 nucleotide sequence: TGTGCCAGCAGTGCCTATCTAGGGTGGCCCCGGCATCAGCCCCAGCATTTT.